One sample yielded the 27 T cell receptor beta chains listed below, sequenced in a study of regulatory T cells in long-lasting Graves disease. Relying on iRepertoire HTBI primers and Arm-PCR of CDR3 regions, the team built TCR beta libraries. One entry per CDR3 protein results from TCRdb running MiXCR on the multiplex PCR reads. The sample holds about 470,000 distinct CDR3 sequences, 16% seen once. Time point: newly diagnosed GD, antithyroid drugs for less than 3 months. From PBMCs, RNA was extracted and then used to make the TCR library. This sample also belongs to another study, concerning T cells in Graves' hyperthyroidism and ophthalmopathy.

Sequencing used peripheral blood mononuclear cells (PBMCs), obtained at new diagnosis, from a patient treated with antithyroid drugs. The source is a man in his forties with Graves disease.

The chain has TRBV7-9 and TRBJ2-1; 11 positions match TRBD1. The germline V gene has CDR1 SEHNR and CDR2 FQNEAQ (reference sequence). V gave up 1 base and J gave up 7 bases; unmatched junction bases: 3. The length of the CDR3 is 15 residues. CDR3 loop: CASSLGDRGSNEQFF. The CDR3 DNA reads TGTGCCAGCAGCTTAGGGGACAGGGGGAGTAATGAGCAGTTCTTC.

The sample holds many counts of this clonotype. The V call is TRBV3-1, the J call TRBJ2-7, with TRBD1 matching 10 bases. J lost 5 bases, V lost 5 bases, and 6 bases had no gene match. CDR3 length: 14 residues. Germline values: CDR1 LGHDT, CDR2 YNNKEL (reference sequence). CDR3 in DNA: TGTGCCAGCAGCGACCGGGACAGGGGCCACGAGCAGTACTTC. Translated: CASSDRDRGHEQYF.

This clonotype was found many times. V gene TRBV5-1 combines with J gene TRBJ2-1; 14 nucleotides align to TRBD2. Germline assignment: CDR1 SGHRS and CDR2 YFSETQ. The CDR3 length is 18 residues. Trimming at V came to 4 bases and at J to 0 bases, leaving 6 bases not matched to a gene. In nucleotides, the CDR3 is TGCGCCAGCAGCCCGGGACTAGCGGGGGCCCGCTCCTACAATGAGCAGTTCTTC. Amino acid sequence: CASSPGLAGARSYNEQFF.

The table lists this clonotype with many counts. The chain has TRBV6-1 and TRBJ2-1; D remains ambiguous. From germline, CDR1 is MNHNS and CDR2 SASEGT. V shed 7 bases and J shed 5 bases, with 12 bases lying between them. CDR3 size: 13 residues. The CDR3, as DNA: TGTGCCAGCACCCACACGTCGAACAATGAGCAGTTCTTC. The encoded protein is CASTHTSNNEQFF.

At least ten counts were recorded for this clonotype. The rearrangement uses TRBV28 and TRBJ2-2; D ambiguous. Germline CDR1 and CDR2: MDHEN and SYDVKM. The V end was cut by 5 bases, the J end by 8 bases, with 15 bases between. The CDR3 has 14 amino acids. CDR3 in amino acids: CASSPSPPSGELFF. The CDR3 DNA is TGTGCCAGCAGTCCGTCTCCGCCTTCGGGGGAGCTGTTTTTT.

The chain carries TRBV19 and TRBJ1-5; D remains ambiguous. CDR1 LNHDA and CDR2 SQIVND come from the germline V gene (reference sequence). Trimming stripped 4 bases from V and 4 bases from J, with 17 bases between. The CDR3 spans 16 residues. The CDR3 is CASSNLRVLRNQPQHF. The DNA of the CDR3 is TGTGCCAGTAGTAACCTGAGGGTGCTCAGGAATCAGCCCCAGCATTTT.

This clonotype occurred a few times. The V and J genes are TRBV10-3 and TRBJ2-7; 8 nucleotides line up with TRBD2. Per germline, CDR1 ENHRY and CDR2 SYGVKD. The CDR3 is made up of 13 amino acids. The V and J ends lost 6 bases and 6 bases, in that order; junction bases with no gene match: 7. CDR3 DNA sequence: TGTGCCATCAGCTCAGGACTAGCTGGCGAGCAGTACTTC. This sequence encodes CAISSGLAGEQYF.

This clonotype was seen ten or more times. The CDR3 region is CASRASFAPADTQYF. DNA for the CDR3: TGTGCCAGCAGGGCCTCATTCGCCCCCGCAGATACGCAGTATTTT. This chain links TRBV2 with TRBJ2-3; D ambiguous. Trimming removed 6 bases at V and 4 bases at J, with 17 bases between. This CDR3 comprises 15 residues. The germline V gene has CDR1 SNHLY and CDR2 FYNNEI.

There are many counts of this clonotype. The V call is TRBV28, the J call TRBJ2-5; 7 bases align to TRBD1. Germline loops: CDR1 MDHEN, CDR2 SYDVKM. This CDR3 has 14 amino acids. Trimming took 7 bases from V and 1 from J; bases not matched to a gene: 6. CDR3 in DNA: TGTGCCAGCAAGGGGACAGTTCTCCAAGAGACCCAGTACTTC. Protein sequence: CASKGTVLQETQYF.

In this sample, this clonotype turned up many times. This sequence joins TRBV20-1 and TRBJ1-1; TRBD1 is a possible D gene (6 bases). The CDR3 spans 11 residues. Germline lookup yields CDR1 DFQATT and CDR2 SNEGSKA (reference sequence). Trimming shortened V by 5 bases and J by 10 bases, and 14 bases separated the two germline ends. DNA for the CDR3: TGCAGTGCTGGGAACGCAGGGGTAGCTTTCTTT. It is translated as CSAGNAGVAFF.

This clonotype was counted ten times or more. The chain combines TRBV7-8 with TRBJ2-5; 12 nucleotides match TRBD1. Germline V gene data show CDR1 as SGHVS and CDR2 as FQNEAQ. The V and J ends lost 5 bases and 5 bases, in that order; junction bases with no gene match: 6. CDR3 length equals 15 residues. This CDR3 is CASSRGTGGRETQYF. In nucleotides, the CDR3 is TGTGCCAGCAGCCGTGGGACAGGGGGCCGGGAGACCCAGTACTTC.

This clonotype was observed at least ten times. The chain is built from TRBV28 and TRBJ1-1; the D gene is possibly TRBD1 (5 bases). CDR3 length equals 12 residues. Per the germline V gene, CDR1 is MDHEN and CDR2 is SYDVKM. V lost 7 bases and J 4 bases, leaving 10 bases between the germline ends. Written as DNA, the CDR3 is TGTGCCAGCATTCTAAGGGGCACTGAAGCTTTCTTT. Residues: CASILRGTEAFF.

The sample holds many counts of this clonotype. CDR3 loop: CSARALSGSGRVTDTQYF. The CDR3, as DNA: TGCAGTGCTAGAGCCCTTAGCGGTAGCGGGAGGGTCACAGATACGCAGTATTTT. The chain joins TRBV20-1 to TRBJ2-3; 11 positions match TRBD2. V dropped 1 base and J dropped 2; count of bases not matched to a gene: 11. Looked up from germline, CDR1 is DFQATT and CDR2 is SNEGSKA (reference sequence). This CDR3 is built from 18 residues.

This clonotype has at least ten counts. The chain carries TRBV10-1 and TRBJ2-1, with 9 bases identical to TRBD1. Germline V gene lookup returns CDR1 WNHNN and CDR2 SYGVQD (reference sequence). The CDR3 runs to 14 residues. The V and J ends lost 5 bases and 8 bases, in that order; junction bases with no gene match: 7. The CDR3 sequence is CASSPGQGMYEQFF. The CDR3 DNA reads TGCGCCAGCAGTCCGGGACAGGGAATGTATGAGCAGTTCTTC.

This clonotype came up a few times. V is TRBV5-1 and J is TRBJ2-3; TRBD1 matches 7 bases. In germline, CDR1 is SGHRS, CDR2 YFSETQ. The CDR3 is 16 amino acids. V was clipped by 2 bases and J by 0 bases; unmatched bases: 6. CDR3 sequence reads: CASSFGPGQSTDTQYF. The CDR3 coding sequence is TGCGCCAGCAGCTTCGGACCGGGACAGAGCACAGATACGCAGTATTTT. Complete variable domain (other parts from reference TRBV5-1 and TRBJ2-3): KAGVTQTPRYLIKTRGQQVTLSCSPISGHRSVSWYQQTPGQGLQFLFEYFSETQRNKGNFPGRFSGRQFSNSRSEMNVSTLELGDSALYLCASSFGPGQSTDTQYFGPGTRLTVL.

This clonotype appeared many times. J is TRBJ2-7 and V is TRBV11-2, with D tentatively TRBD2 (5 bases). Trimming cost V 4 bases and J 0 bases, with 10 bases left between them. CDR3 length equals 14 residues. Germline lookup yields CDR1 SGHAT and CDR2 FQNNGV. CDR3 region: CASSSGLFSYEQYF. CDR3 bases: TGTGCCAGCAGCTCCGGACTTTTCTCCTACGAGCAGTACTTC. Together with reference TRBV11-2 and TRBJ2-7, the CDR3 gives the full variable domain: EAGVAQSPRYKIIEKRQSVAFWCNPISGHATLYWYQQILGQGPKLLIQFQNNGVVDDSQLPKDRFSAERLKGVDSTLKIQPAKLEDSAVYLCASSSGLFSYEQYFGPGTRLTVT.

The gene calls are TRBV20-1 and TRBJ2-7, with 10 bases identical to TRBD2. Germline CDR1 is DFQATT and CDR2 is SNEGSKA (reference sequence). The V and J ends lost 5 bases and 2 bases, in that order; junction bases with no gene match: 3. CDR3 length: 13 amino acids. CDR3 loop: CSAGSGRAYEQYF. The CDR3 DNA is TGCAGTGCTGGGAGCGGGAGGGCCTACGAGCAGTACTTC.

J is TRBJ1-1 and V is TRBV11-2; TRBD1 is a possible D gene (5 bases). Trimming removed 5 bases from V and 1 base from J, with 11 bases in between. The CDR3 covers 14 residues. CDR1 and CDR2 (germline): SGHAT, FQNNGV. The CDR3 sequence: CASSQGRENTEAFF. The CDR3 nucleotides read TGTGCCAGCAGCCAGGGACGGGAGAACACTGAAGCTTTCTTT.

This clonotype has a handful of counts. The gene calls are TRBV7-3 and TRBJ2-1, with TRBD2 matching 7 bases. The germline CDR1 and CDR2 sequences are SGHTA and FQGTGA. The CDR3 extends over 15 amino acids. Trimming removed 0 bases from V and 7 bases from J; junction bases left unmatched: 6. In nucleotides, the CDR3 is TGTGCCAGCAGCTTAACTGGCGGGGGTTGGAATGAGCAGTTCTTC. It encodes CASSLTGGGWNEQFF. Full variable domain (rest looked up from reference TRBV7-3 and TRBJ2-1): GAGVSQTPSNKVTEKGKYVELRCDPISGHTALYWYRQSLGQGPEFLIYFQGTGAADDSGLPNDRFFAVRPEGSVSTLKIQRTERGDSAVYLCASSLTGGGWNEQFFGPGTRLTVL.

This clonotype has more than one count but fewer than ten. This chain joins TRBV2 and TRBJ1-5, with 7 nucleotides matching TRBD1. Germline V CDR1 and CDR2: SNHLY, FYNNEI. With 6 bases clipped from V and 4 bases from J, the junction kept 9 bases outside the gene matches. The CDR3 is 15 amino acids. This chain's CDR3 is CASRPDRDRNQPQHF. The CDR3 nucleotides read TGTGCCAGCAGACCAGACAGGGATCGGAATCAGCCCCAGCATTTT.

This clonotype was seen a single time. V is TRBV28 and J is TRBJ2-7; perhaps TRBD2 as D (7 bases). Germline CDR1 and CDR2: MDHEN and SYDVKM. Trimming left V 10 bases short and J 5 bases short, with 30 bases between. This CDR3 spans 17 amino acids. The CDR3 sequence is CATKGSLGGRPSNEQYF. The CDR3 DNA follows: TGTGCCACCAAAGGGTCCCTCGGGGGGCGGCCGTCTAACGAGCAGTACTTC.

The CDR3 sequence: CASSPLPGQGGEQFF. In DNA, the CDR3 is TGTGCCAGCAGCCCCCTCCCGGGACAGGGCGGTGAGCAGTTCTTC. The V gene is TRBV9, the J gene TRBJ2-1, with TRBD1 identical over 9 bases. CDR1 and CDR2 from the germline V gene are SGDLS and YYNGEE. V dropped 4 bases and J dropped 9; count of bases not matched to a gene: 11. This CDR3 spans 15 amino acids.

At least ten counts were recorded for this clonotype. The rearrangement links TRBV18 to TRBJ2-3, with D unclear. The J call is doubtful: the DNA matches TRBJ2-1 better. CDR3 size: 13 residues. CDR1 and CDR2 (germline): KGHSH, LQKENI. CDR3 loop: CASSPQRKDEQFF. The CDR3 nucleotides read TGTGCCAGCTCACCACAAAGGAAAGATGAGCAGTTCTTC.

In its sample, this clonotype was seen many times. This chain joins TRBV6-1 and TRBJ2-2; D remains unclear. V was shortened by 7 bases and J by 7 bases, with 13 bases between the two germline ends. In germline, CDR1 is MNHNS, CDR2 SASEGT. CDR3 length equals 13 residues. Written as DNA, the CDR3 is TGTGCCAGCACCCTCCACCTAGACGGGGAGCTGTTTTTT. Translating gives CASTLHLDGELFF.

The V and J genes are TRBV24-1 and TRBJ2-2; maybe TRBD2 (6 bases). The CDR3 runs 14 residues. Germline values: CDR1 KGHDR, CDR2 SFDVKD. V was pared by 4 bases and J by 5 bases, with 10 bases between. Here the CDR3 reads CATSDFSGTGELFF. CDR3 sequence (DNA): TGTGCCACCAGTGACTTTAGCGGAACCGGGGAGCTGTTTTTT.

A few counts support this clonotype. The rearrangement uses TRBV5-8 and TRBJ2-2; D may correspond to TRBD1 or TRBD2 (5 bases each). V lost 2 bases and J 5 bases, leaving 13 bases between the germline ends. The CDR3 sequence is 15 residues long. Germline CDR1 SGHTS, CDR2 YDEGEE. CDR3 region: CASSFPGTLTGELFF. CDR3 bases: TGTGCCAGCAGCTTCCCCGGGACCCTAACCGGGGAGCTGTTTTTT.

The chain is built from TRBV2 and TRBJ2-7; the D is unclear. The V and J ends lost 7 bases and 8 bases respectively, with 12 bases between them. Germline loops: CDR1 SNHLY, CDR2 FYNNEI. There are 11 residues in the CDR3. In DNA, the CDR3 is TGTGCCAGCAATCACGAGCAGCAGCAGTACTTC. Translating gives CASNHEQQQYF.